What follows is one TCR beta chain and its context. Its matching antigen is unknown. This CDR3 has 15 amino acids. CDR1 SGHRS and CDR2 YFSETQ come from the germline V gene. The data stem from a study of monozygotic twins with inflammatory bowel disease. Reprocessing the 5' RACE reads, TCRdb reports a single entry for every CDR3 protein and omits DNA. The sample is made up of 190,000 or so distinct CDR3 sequences, and the top ten hold 1.5% to 2% of it. Findings and caveats of the study: A distinction between different T cell subtypes was not possible. Reduced clonotype sharing with other individuals was observed in IBD patients relative to healthy twins, especially with disease activity. On the inverse Simpson index, IBD patients scored lower for TCRbeta diversity than healthy co-twins.

The chain combines TRBV5-1 with TRBJ1-2; the TCRdb D gene call, TRBD1, has no DNA to confirm it. The clonotype originates from a human donor with ulcerative colitis or Crohn's disease, or a healthy co-twin of an affected twin (not recorded which). The sample was blood. The CDR3 loop reads CASSPQARSDYGYTF.